Included here is one TCR beta chain sequence, with context. The data are from a study of CD8 T cells in Susac syndrome. Relapsing-remitting disease, either stable or active, was present in the multiple sclerosis controls, who were treatment-naive patients. Random hexamers were used to reverse transcribe about 0.5 to 1 ug of RNA. Amplification of the TCR beta CDR3 was carried out by immunoSEQ multiplex PCR, which spanned a total of 54 Vbeta and 13 Jbeta segments. MiXCR, run by TCRdb on the immunoSEQ multiplex PCR reads, gives a single entry per CDR3 protein. The table records over 150,000 distinct CDR3 sequences, 90% to 95% of them present only once. This CDR3 has 12 amino acids. Germline V gene data show CDR1 as GTSNPN and CDR2 as SVGIG (reference sequence). Unmatched junction bases numbered 6, after V lost 1 base and J lost 10 bases.

The specimen sequenced was CD4+ T cells from PBMCs. The sequence was collected from a human donor with multiple sclerosis. This rearrangement joins TRBV30 to TRBJ1-1, with 7 bases matching TRBD1. CDR3 in amino acids: CAWSGINRGAFF. For the CDR3, the DNA is TGTGCCTGGAGTGGGATCAACAGGGGAGCTTTCTTT.